The entry below describes one T cell receptor (beta chain). CDR1 LNHDA and CDR2 SQIVND come from the germline V gene (reference sequence). The V segment lost 4 bases and the J segment 7 bases; nucleotides outside the gene matches: 4. This CDR3 is 15 amino acids long. Produced via immunoSEQ multiplex PCR; TCRdb's table is partial and in-frame only. The sample shows 300,000 to 350,000 clones, around 84% of them seen only once. Specified treatment: some 20 received Ad26.COV2.S at low or high dose, single or two shots; 5 received placebo; per-sample allocation not given. Samples were taken on day 63 after the first vaccine or placebo injection. What was given as vaccine was an Ad26 vector encoding Wuhan-strain SARS-CoV-2 spike. The sample is drawn from a study of Ad26.COV2.S vaccination and SARS-CoV-2 variants.

This rearrangement joins TRBV19 to TRBJ1-6; the match to TRBD1 covers 10 bases. Here the sequenced sample was peripheral blood, taken in a trial of Ad26.COV2.S vaccine versus placebo. The sequence was collected from a person between 18 and 59 years old who received the Ad26.COV2.S COVID-19 vaccine or a placebo. CDR3: CASSTGQGWNSPLHF. CDR3 nucleotides: TGTGCCAGTAGTACGGGACAGGGGTGGAATTCACCCCTCCACTTT.